Following are 9 T cell receptor beta chains from one sample sequenced in a study of post-analysis software for immune sequencing data (dated by TCRdb to between 2014 and 2016). These receptors' targets are unknown. What the study reported, not specific to this receptor: Patients showed significantly higher frequencies than controls for about 5 TRBV segments, among them TRBV5-6, TRBV5-1 and TRBV20-1.

Libraries were constructed by PCR. TCRdb lists the instrument as Illumina HiSeq 2500. To reduce PCR and sequencing biases, unique molecular identifiers were incorporated into the TCR beta cDNA libraries. TCRdb handled the public reads itself, with Q25 trimming in fastp and clone calling in MiXCR, and kept productive beta chains. Identical CDR3 protein sequences are pooled into one entry, listed with their most common genes and DNA. The sample data list roughly 800,000 distinct CDR3 sequences, and around 27% of these were observed just once. Around 0.55% of the sample comes from the top ten. Sequencing used blood. The receptors were gathered from a girl between 5 and 17 years old with multiple sclerosis.

This clonotype was found a few times. V is TRBV15 and J is TRBJ1-2; maybe TRBD1 (5 bases). Germline V gene lookup returns CDR1 LNHNV and CDR2 YYDKDF (reference sequence). Trimming stripped 5 bases from V and 4 bases from J, with 14 bases between. This CDR3 comprises 14 residues. The CDR3 protein is CATSVSRDGYGYTF. The CDR3 nucleotides are TGTGCCACCAGCGTCTCCCGGGACGGCTATGGCTACACCTTC. Full variable domain (remainder filled in from reference TRBV15 and TRBJ1-2): DAMVIQNPRYQVTQFGKPVTLSCSQTLNHNVMYWYQQKSSQAPKLLFHYYDKDFNNEADTPDNFQSRRPNTSFCFLDIRSPGLGDTAMYLCATSVSRDGYGYTFGSGTRLTVV.

The chain links TRBV20-1 to TRBJ1-4, with D tentatively TRBD1 (6 bases). CDR1 and CDR2 (germline): DFQATT, SNEGSKA (reference sequence). Trimming took off 0 bases at V and 5 bases at J, with 13 bases between the two ends. This CDR3 has 15 residues. CDR3 residues: CSARDPGQSNEKLFF. The CDR3 DNA reads as TGCAGTGCTAGAGATCCCGGACAGTCAAATGAAAAACTGTTTTTT.

There are a few counts of this clonotype. V gene TRBV27 combines with J gene TRBJ2-2; D might be TRBD1 (6 bases). The CDR3 has 12 residues. CDR1 MNHEY and CDR2 SMNVEV come from the germline V gene (reference sequence). The V end lost 5 bases, the J end lost 10 bases, and 11 bases lay between the germline ends. DNA of the CDR3: TGTGCCAGCAGTCCCGGGACACCGGAGCTGTTTTTT. Translation: CASSPGTPELFF.

The chain joins TRBV20-1 to TRBJ1-4; the D is unclear. CDR1 DFQATT and CDR2 SNEGSKA come from the germline V gene (reference sequence). CDR3 length: 13 residues. Trimming pared 6 bases from V and 5 bases from J, leaving 13 bases between. The DNA for the CDR3 is TGCAGTGCAAGTTCGCCCCCCAATGAAAAACTGTTTTTT. This gives the protein CSASSPPNEKLFF.

Worth noting for this clonotype: A much larger clone differs from this one at a single base, so this may be a read error. V and J are TRBV10-3 and TRBJ2-4; D may be TRBD2 (6 bases). Germline V gene lookup returns CDR1 ENHRY and CDR2 SYGVKD. CDR3 length: 15 residues. The CDR3 sequence is CATSEGVGGGNIQYF. The CDR3 nucleotides read TGTGCCACCAGTGAGGGTGTCGGGGGTGGGAACATTCAGTACTTC.

The chain has TRBV5-1 and TRBJ2-7; 8 bases map to TRBD2. Unmatched junction bases numbered 8, after V lost 0 bases and J lost 3 bases. The germline V gene encodes CDR1 SGHRS and CDR2 YFSETQ. This CDR3 contains 16 residues. This CDR3 reads CASSLGLALRDYEQYF. As DNA, the CDR3 is TGCGCCAGCAGCTTGGGACTAGCGTTGAGGGACTACGAGCAGTACTTC.

This clonotype has just a few counts. This chain joins TRBV5-1 and TRBJ1-1; 10 bases agree with TRBD1. CDR1 is SGHRS and CDR2 is YFSETQ in the germline V gene. V gave up 4 bases and J gave up 3 bases; unmatched junction bases: 0. The CDR3 runs 13 residues. DNA for the CDR3: TGCGCCAGCAGCGGGACAGGGGACACTGAAGCTTTCTTT. Translated: CASSGTGDTEAFF. Filled out from reference TRBV5-1 and TRBJ1-1, the complete variable domain reads KAGVTQTPRYLIKTRGQQVTLSCSPISGHRSVSWYQQTPGQGLQFLFEYFSETQRNKGNFPGRFSGRQFSNSRSEMNVSTLELGDSALYLCASSGTGDTEAFFGQGTRLTVV.

This clonotype was seen more than once but under ten times. The chain recombines TRBV11-2 with TRBJ2-5; possibly TRBD1 for D (5 bases). The V end was cut by 4 bases, the J end by 3 bases, with 15 bases between. The V gene's germline CDR1 is SGHAT and CDR2 FQNNGV. This CDR3 is built from 15 residues. CDR3 sequence reads: CASSWNSGPEETQYF. The CDR3 DNA follows: TGTGCCAGCAGCTGGAACTCAGGGCCTGAAGAGACCCAGTACTTC.

This clonotype was seen a handful of times. The rearrangement joins TRBV4-2 to TRBJ1-1; D possibly corresponds to TRBD1 (6 bases). V dropped 1 base and J dropped 4 bases, with 13 bases sitting between them. CDR1 LGHNA and CDR2 YNFKEQ come from the germline V gene. The CDR3 has 15 residues. CDR3 DNA: TGTGCCAGCAGCCAAGGCGGGGGCTCCCGCACTGAAGCTTTCTTT. Translation gives CASSQGGGSRTEAFF.